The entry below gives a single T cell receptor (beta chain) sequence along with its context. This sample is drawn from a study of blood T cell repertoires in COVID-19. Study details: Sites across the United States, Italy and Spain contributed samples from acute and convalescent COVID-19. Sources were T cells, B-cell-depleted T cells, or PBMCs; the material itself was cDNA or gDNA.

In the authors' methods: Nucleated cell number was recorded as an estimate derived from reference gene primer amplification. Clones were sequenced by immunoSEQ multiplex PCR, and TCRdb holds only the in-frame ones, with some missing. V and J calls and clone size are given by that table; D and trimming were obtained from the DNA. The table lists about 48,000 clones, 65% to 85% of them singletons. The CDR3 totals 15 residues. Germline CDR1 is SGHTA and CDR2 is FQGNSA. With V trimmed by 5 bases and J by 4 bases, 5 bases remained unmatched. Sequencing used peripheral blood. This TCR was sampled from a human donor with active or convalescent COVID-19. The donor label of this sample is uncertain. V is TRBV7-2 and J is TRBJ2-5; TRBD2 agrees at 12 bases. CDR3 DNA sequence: TGTGCCAGCAGCCGCCCGGGACTAGCGGGAGAGACCCAGTACTTC. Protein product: CASSRPGLAGETQYF.